This T cell receptor beta chain was identified during a study of CD4 T cells in relation to SARS-CoV-2 and coronaviruses. The study, taken as a whole, reports: This crossreactivity analysis covered spike protein alone, no other viral proteins. In around 60% of donors, memory CD4+ clonotypes crossrecognized SARS-CoV-2 and at least one common cold coronavirus spike. Culture-expanded clones reflect memory recall rather than primary priming during culture. Samples before the pandemic and after infection were not matched within any donor.

V lost 0 bases, J lost 4 bases, and 8 bases stayed unmatched. This CDR3 region has 18 residues. The V gene's germline CDR1 is SGDLS and CDR2 YYNGEE. The assay was immunoSEQ multiplex PCR, and TCRdb's table has in-frame clones only and misses some. The sample has tens of thousands of clones; about 94% are singletons. CD4+ T cells from unexposed donors were obtained before the COVID-19 pandemic (2011-2018). This clone is a singleton in its sample. Its antigen is unidentified. The sequenced sample consisted of naive CD4+ T cells from PBMCs. Subset meaning: naive CD4+ T cells isolated by negative enrichment. The V call is TRBV9, the J call TRBJ2-2, with TRBD2 matching over 11 bases. This TCR derives from a human donor in good health. The CDR3 sequence: CASSVGLAGGTGTGELFF. The DNA for the CDR3 is TGTGCCAGCAGCGTAGGTTTAGCGGGAGGGACGGGCACCGGGGAGCTGTTTTTT.